The TCR beta chain under discussion was sequenced for a study of cytomegalovirus exposure and HLA in healthy donors. Study-wide results and caveats: For most subjects, TCR beta sequences were reported to predict HLA-A and HLA-B alleles with accuracy.

Primers for the PCR totalled 60 Vbeta and 13 Jbeta. The protocol was immunoSEQ multiplex PCR, while the TCRdb copy is restricted to in-frame clones and leaves out a portion. The repertoire holds some 200,000 clones, with around 81% as singletons. Comment on this clone: The target antigen is unknown.

Germline V gives CDR1 MDHEN, CDR2 SYDVKM. The V end lost 8 bases, the J end lost 2 bases, and 13 bases lay between the germline ends. The CDR3 loop spans 14 amino acids. The sequence was collected from a woman aged 25 to 45 in good health and CMV-seronegative. Sequencing input: PBMCs. The genes are TRBV28 and TRBJ2-1, with a tentative D call TRBD2 (6 bases). CDR3 DNA: TGTGCCAGCCTCATCCGCGGGGCCTACAATGAGCAGTTCTTC. Translated, it gives CASLIRGAYNEQFF. Combining the CDR3 with reference TRBV28 and TRBJ2-1 gives the whole variable domain DVKVTQSSRYLVKRTGEKVFLECVQDMDHENMFWYRQDPGLGLRLIYFSYDVKMKEKGDIPEGYSVSREKKERFSLILESASTNQTSMYLCASLIRGAYNEQFFGPGTRLTVL.